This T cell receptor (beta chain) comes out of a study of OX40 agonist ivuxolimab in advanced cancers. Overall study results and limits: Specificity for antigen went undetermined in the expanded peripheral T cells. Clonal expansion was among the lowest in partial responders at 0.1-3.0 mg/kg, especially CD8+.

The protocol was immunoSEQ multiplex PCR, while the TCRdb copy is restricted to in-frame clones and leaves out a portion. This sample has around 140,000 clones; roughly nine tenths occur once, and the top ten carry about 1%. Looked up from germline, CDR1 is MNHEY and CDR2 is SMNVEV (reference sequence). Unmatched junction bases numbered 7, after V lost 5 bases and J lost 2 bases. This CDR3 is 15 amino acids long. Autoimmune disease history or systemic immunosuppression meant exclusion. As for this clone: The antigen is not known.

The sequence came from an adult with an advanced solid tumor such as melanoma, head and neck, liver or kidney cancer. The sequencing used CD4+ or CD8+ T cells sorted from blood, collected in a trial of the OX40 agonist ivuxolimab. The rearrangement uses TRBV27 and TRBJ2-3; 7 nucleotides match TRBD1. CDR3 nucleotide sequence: TGTGCCAGCAGTCCCCAACAGGGGTACACAGATACGCAGTATTTT. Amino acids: CASSPQQGYTDTQYF.